These 32 T cell receptor beta chains were sequenced from one sample in a study of T cells in Graves' hyperthyroidism and ophthalmopathy. TCR beta CDR3 sequences were amplified from RNA transcripts. The study used the HTBI primer set for a first-round RT-PCR of the TCR CDR3. TCRdb independently ran MiXCR on the multiplex PCR reads; one entry per CDR3 protein. The sample includes more than 650,000 distinct CDR3 sequences, around 15% of them seen just once. The material sequenced was blood. The receptors were gathered from a woman between 18 and 29 years old with Graves' hyperthyroidism.

This clonotype was detected ten times or more. V gene TRBV7-9 combines with J gene TRBJ2-3; D is perhaps TRBD1 (5 bases). V lost 7 bases and J 6 bases, leaving 11 bases between the germline ends. The CDR3 has 12 residues. The germline CDR1 and CDR2 sequences are SEHNR and FQNEAQ (reference sequence). The CDR3 here is CASTHQGDTQYF. The DNA for the CDR3 is TGTGCCAGCACCCACCAGGGTGATACGCAGTATTTT.

CDR3 nucleotides: TGTGCCAGCAGTCCCCCGACTTTCACCACAGATACGCAGTATTTT. Residues: CASSPPTFTTDTQYF. The rearrangement uses TRBV28 and TRBJ2-3; D not resolved. Trimming removed 5 bases at V and 2 bases at J, with 14 bases between. CDR1 MDHEN and CDR2 SYDVKM come from the germline V gene. CDR3 length equals 15 residues.

With respect to this clonotype: This may be a read error: a much more frequent sequence differs by one nucleotide. This chain links TRBV28 with TRBJ2-7, with D uncertain. CDR3 size: 13 residues. CDR1 and CDR2 (germline): MDHEN, SYDVKM. The CDR3: CASQAPNSYGQYF. The CDR3 DNA sequence: TGTGCCAGCCAAGCACCTAACTCCTACGGGCAGTACTTC.

This clonotype was counted at least ten times. J is TRBJ1-5 and V is TRBV9; D call uncertain. V was shortened by 4 bases and J by 7 bases, with 12 bases between the two germline ends. The CDR3 extends over 13 amino acids. Germline lookup yields CDR1 SGDLS and CDR2 YYNGEE. CDR3 protein: CASSRDTSQPQHF. In nucleotides, the CDR3 is TGTGCCAGCAGCAGAGACACAAGCCAGCCCCAGCATTTT.

This clonotype turned up a few times. The rearrangement joins TRBV9 to TRBJ2-1; 10 bases are a match to TRBD2. V lost 0 bases to trimming and J lost 6 bases; unmatched junction nucleotides: 3. The CDR3 loop spans 15 amino acids. The germline gives CDR1 SGDLS, CDR2 YYNGEE. This CDR3 is CASSVGSGRANEQFF. The CDR3 nucleotides are TGTGCCAGCAGCGTAGGGAGCGGGAGGGCCAATGAGCAGTTCTTC.

In its sample, this clonotype was seen many times. The rearrangement joins TRBV11-2 to TRBJ1-2; D call uncertain. Looked up from germline, CDR1 is SGHAT and CDR2 is FQNNGV. The CDR3 covers 13 residues. V was clipped by 6 bases and J by 5 bases, with 13 bases between them. In DNA, the CDR3 is TGTGCCAGCAGATACCGTGGTGGATATGGCTACACCTTC. It specifies CASRYRGGYGYTF.

The chain is built from TRBV29-1 and TRBJ2-5; 9 nucleotides line up with TRBD1. J lost 3 bases, V lost 7 bases, and 12 bases had no gene match. The CDR3 consists of 15 residues. CDR1 is SQVTM, CDR2 ANQGSEA, per germline. The CDR3 here is CSARRTGDREETQYF. The CDR3 DNA reads as TGCAGCGCCCGACGGACAGGGGATCGAGAAGAGACCCAGTACTTC. The full variable domain, with the rest looked up from reference TRBV29-1 and TRBJ2-5, is SAVISQKPSRDICQRGTSLTIQCQVDSQVTMMFWYRQQPGQSLTLIATANQGSEATYESGFVIDKFPISRPNLTFSTLTVSNMSPEDSSIYLCSARRTGDREETQYFGPGTRLLVL.

This clonotype appeared once. The V call is TRBV19, the J call TRBJ1-1; TRBD1 might be the D (6 bases). Germline CDR1 reads LNHDA; CDR2 reads SQIVND (reference sequence). The CDR3 length is 14 residues. V was pared by 3 bases and J by 5 bases, with 13 bases between. CDR3 coding DNA: TGTGCCAGTAGTATCGGCAGGGGATTTACTGAAGCTTTCTTT. Translated, it gives CASSIGRGFTEAFF.

This clonotype came up many times. The chain carries TRBV6-1 and TRBJ2-5; 7 bases agree with TRBD1. The length of the CDR3 is 18 residues. The V gene end was trimmed by 6 bases and the J gene end by 1 base; junction bases not matched to a gene: 17. Per germline, CDR1 MNHNS and CDR2 SASEGT. The chain's CDR3 is CASSQVHVDRILQETQYF. CDR3 DNA sequence: TGTGCCAGCAGCCAAGTCCATGTGGACAGGATCCTCCAAGAGACCCAGTACTTC.

The chain combines TRBV24-1 with TRBJ2-7; no definite D call. V was clipped by 6 bases and J by 0 bases, with 5 bases between them. Germline V gene data show CDR1 as KGHDR and CDR2 as SFDVKD. The CDR3 consists of 12 residues. In nucleotides, the CDR3 is TGTGCCACCAGTCCGGACTCCTACGAGCAGTACTTC. Translation gives CATSPDSYEQYF.

This clonotype was detected many times. V gene TRBV24-1 combines with J gene TRBJ1-2; weak D call: TRBD1 (6 bases). The CDR3 is 13 amino acids. CDR1 and CDR2 from the germline V gene are KGHDR and SFDVKD. Trimming shortened V by 6 bases and J by 3 bases, and 10 bases separated the two germline ends. The CDR3 spells CATSIAGDYGYTF. CDR3 sequence (DNA): TGTGCCACCAGTATAGCAGGGGACTATGGCTACACCTTC.

The rearrangement joins TRBV28 to TRBJ1-1; D uncertain. This CDR3 is built from 13 residues. Germline CDR1 and CDR2: MDHEN and SYDVKM. With 3 bases removed from V and 0 bases from J, the gap between germline ends came to 5 bases. CDR3: CASSFVVNTEAFF. The CDR3 DNA is TGTGCCAGCAGTTTTGTAGTGAACACTGAAGCTTTCTTT.

This clonotype turned up a few times. The chain joins TRBV2 to TRBJ2-1; D remains ambiguous. The germline V and J ends were trimmed by 2 bases and 0 bases, with 11 bases remaining between them. The CDR3 runs to 16 residues. Per germline, CDR1 SNHLY and CDR2 FYNNEI. The CDR3 nucleotides read TGTGCCAGCAGTGAAACGGTCCTTTTCTCCTACAATGAGCAGTTCTTC. It yields the protein CASSETVLFSYNEQFF.

The genes are TRBV7-6 and TRBJ2-1; 10 nucleotides line up with TRBD2. The junction had 7 bases not matched to a gene; V was cut back by 5 bases and J by 15 bases. The CDR3 runs 12 residues. Germline V CDR1 and CDR2: SGHVS, FNYEAQ. The CDR3, as DNA: TGTGCCAGCAGCGCCAGCGGGAGGGCCTTGTTCTTC. Protein: CASSASGRALFF. The whole variable domain, filled in from reference TRBV7-6 and TRBJ2-1, reads GAGVSQSPRYKVTKRGQDVALRCDPISGHVSLYWYRQALGQGPEFLTYFNYEAQQDKSGLPNDRFSAERPEGSISTLTIQRTEQRDSAMYRCASSASGRALFFGPGTRLTVL.

With regard to this clonotype: A read error may explain this, as a much larger clone is one base away. This chain uses TRBV11-2 with TRBJ2-2, with TRBD2 matching 9 bases. V lost 1 base and J lost 6; bases outside the gene matches: 9. CDR3 length: 17 residues. From germline, CDR1 is SGHAT and CDR2 FQNNGV. The CDR3 region is CASSLGRLAGLAGELFF. The CDR3 region has the DNA TGTGCCAGCAGCTTAGGAAGGCTAGCGGGATTGGCCGGGGAGCTGTTTTTT.

This clonotype has only a few counts. The chain uses TRBV29-1 and TRBJ2-7; D remains unclear. V gave up 2 bases and J gave up 0 bases, with 8 bases separating them. Per the germline V gene, CDR1 is SQVTM and CDR2 is ANQGSEA. The CDR3 spans 13 residues. The CDR3 nucleotides are TGCAGCGTTGAAAGCGACACCTCCTACGAGCAGTACTTC. The encoded protein is CSVESDTSYEQYF.

This chain joins TRBV4-3 and TRBJ2-3; TRBD1 might be the D (6 bases). The CDR3 runs 19 residues. Trimming cost V 0 bases and J 3 bases, with 22 bases left between them. Germline CDR1 reads LGHNA; CDR2 reads YSLEER. CDR3 residues: CASSQDSVLTEGVTDTQYF. DNA of the CDR3: TGCGCCAGCAGCCAAGATTCAGTCCTGACTGAGGGGGTGACAGATACGCAGTATTTT.

This clonotype was detected a few times. This rearrangement joins TRBV9 to TRBJ2-3, with D possibly being TRBD1 (5 bases). From germline, CDR1 is SGDLS and CDR2 YYNGEE. This CDR3 has 15 amino acids. With 1 base removed from V and 6 bases from J, the gap between germline ends came to 15 bases. CDR3 residues: CASSVQGSRPDTQYF. The CDR3 coding sequence is TGTGCCAGCAGCGTACAGGGTTCCCGGCCCGATACGCAGTATTTT.

This clonotype appeared many times. This sequence joins TRBV12-3 or TRBV12-4 and TRBJ2-7; the D gene is possibly TRBD1 (7 bases). The CDR3 is 13 residues long. V lost 7 bases and J 7 bases, leaving 17 bases between the germline ends. The CDR3 here is CASTLEGAEEQYF. The CDR3 bases are TGTGCCAGCACCTTGGAGGGGGCTGAGGAGCAGTACTTC.

This clonotype showed up many times. The gene calls are TRBV6-6 and TRBJ2-3, with D perhaps TRBD1 (6 bases). This CDR3 contains 12 residues. The V end was cut by 2 bases, the J end by 10 bases, with 10 bases between. The V gene's germline CDR1 is MNHNY and CDR2 SVGAGI (reference sequence). The DNA of the CDR3 is TGTGCCAGCAGTTACCGGCAGGGGTCGCAGTATTTT. This sequence encodes CASSYRQGSQYF.

The rearrangement joins TRBV14 to TRBJ2-7, with TRBD1 matching 8 bases. Germline V CDR1 and CDR2: SGHDN, FVKESK. V lost 5 bases to trimming and J lost 2 bases; unmatched junction nucleotides: 5. The CDR3 consists of 14 residues. CDR3: CASSWTGSTYEQYF. The CDR3 DNA sequence: TGTGCCAGCAGCTGGACAGGGTCCACCTACGAGCAGTACTTC.

The gene calls are TRBV30 and TRBJ2-7, with D unclear. Deletions cut 4 bases from V and 0 bases from J, with 10 bases between. The CDR3 spans 13 residues. CDR1 GTSNPN and CDR2 SVGIG come from the germline V gene (reference sequence). CDR3 sequence (DNA): TGTGCCTGGAAAAAAACAGACTCCTACGAGCAGTACTTC. Translating it yields CAWKKTDSYEQYF. The full variable domain, with the rest looked up from reference TRBV30 and TRBJ2-7, is SQTIHQWPATLVQPVGSPLSLECTVEGTSNPNLYWYRQAAGRGLQLLFYSVGIGQISSEVPQNLSASRPQDRQFILSSKKLLLSDSGFYLCAWKKTDSYEQYFGPGTRLTVT.

The chain is built from TRBV10-3 and TRBJ1-6; D is perhaps TRBD1 (6 bases). CDR1 and CDR2 from the germline V gene are ENHRY and SYGVKD. The CDR3 consists of 14 residues. V gave up 6 bases and J gave up 9 bases, with 15 bases separating them. The CDR3 coding sequence is TGTGCCATCAGGGCGACAGGTGGGGGTTCACCCCTCCACTTT. It specifies CAIRATGGGSPLHF.

The chain has TRBV7-3 and TRBJ2-1; maybe TRBD2 (5 bases). CDR3 size: 15 residues. Trimming left V 5 bases short and J 6 bases short, with 17 bases between. Germline loops: CDR1 SGHTA, CDR2 FQGTGA. The DNA for the CDR3 is TGTGCCAGCAGCCGGGGAGAGGGCCTCGGCAATGAGCAGTTCTTC. Translated, it gives CASSRGEGLGNEQFF.

This clonotype was seen at least ten times. The V and J genes are TRBV13 and TRBJ2-1, with D tentatively TRBD1 (5 bases). The CDR3 has 17 residues. Germline V gives CDR1 PRHDT, CDR2 FYEKMQ (reference sequence). With 0 bases removed from V and 0 bases from J, the gap between germline ends came to 12 bases. CDR3 DNA: TGTGCCAGCAGCTTAGGCCAGGGCCTGAGCTCCTACAATGAGCAGTTCTTC. Protein: CASSLGQGLSSYNEQFF.

This clonotype was recorded at least ten times. The chain combines TRBV2 with TRBJ2-1; 8 bases fit TRBD1. Germline trimming cut 1 base from V and 7 bases from J; bases unmatched to any gene: 6. Germline CDR1 is SNHLY and CDR2 is FYNNEI. The CDR3 totals 15 residues. The CDR3 sequence: CASSEGQGNVNEQFF. The CDR3 DNA reads TGTGCCAGCAGTGAAGGACAGGGGAACGTAAATGAGCAGTTCTTC.

The rearrangement links TRBV4-3 to TRBJ1-2; 9 bases align to TRBD1. Germline V gene sequence: CDR1 LGHNA, CDR2 YSLEER. After removal of 1 base from V and 2 bases from J, the junction contained 5 bases not matched to a gene. The CDR3 extends over 16 amino acids. CDR3 region: CASSQVKGQGNYGYTF. The DNA of the CDR3 is TGCGCCAGCAGCCAAGTGAAGGGACAGGGAAACTATGGCTACACCTTC.

In this sample, this clonotype turned up many times. This rearrangement joins TRBV2 to TRBJ2-5; D assignment may be TRBD1 or TRBD2 (5 bases each). Trimming cost V 6 bases and J 0 bases, with 17 bases left between them. The CDR3 is 16 residues long. Per germline, CDR1 SNHLY and CDR2 FYNNEI. The CDR3 sequence is CASSETRDRNQETQYF. CDR3 DNA sequence: TGTGCCAGCAGCGAAACCAGGGACCGCAACCAAGAGACCCAGTACTTC.

This clonotype has at least ten counts. This chain links TRBV12-3 or TRBV12-4 with TRBJ1-3; 7 bases are shared with TRBD1. V dropped 7 bases and J dropped 2; count of bases not matched to a gene: 8. The CDR3 sequence is 15 residues long. CDR3 in DNA: TGTGCCAGCACCCTGACAGGGCTGCCTGGAAACACCATATATTTT. Encoded protein: CASTLTGLPGNTIYF.

The V and J genes are TRBV29-1 and TRBJ2-3, with D perhaps TRBD1 or TRBD2 (5 bases each). The CDR3 runs 15 residues. CDR1 is SQVTM and CDR2 is ANQGSEA in the germline V gene. V lost 2 bases to trimming and J lost 8 bases, with 20 bases between them. The CDR3 sequence is CSVERQGRPWGTQYF. Here the CDR3 DNA reads TGCAGCGTTGAAAGGCAGGGACGGCCATGGGGTACGCAGTATTTT.

Only a few counts were recorded for this clonotype. The J gene is TRBJ2-5, the V gene TRBV11-3, with D tentatively TRBD1 (5 bases). From germline, CDR1 is SGHNT and CDR2 YENEEA. This CDR3 contains 17 residues. V lost 1 base, J lost 1 base, and 16 bases lay in between. CDR3 coding DNA: TGTGCCAGCAGCTTAGCTTTGGGGCTGCTCCTCCAAGAGACCCAGTACTTC. Its translation: CASSLALGLLLQETQYF.

The chain joins TRBV10-2 to TRBJ2-7; D remains ambiguous. Germline CDR1 WSHSY, CDR2 SAAADI. This CDR3 contains 12 residues. V dropped 8 bases and J dropped 2 bases, with 10 bases sitting between them. CDR3 nucleotides: TGCGCCAGCTCTGGACCGACCTACGAGCAGTACTTC. Encoded protein: CASSGPTYEQYF.